This T cell receptor beta chain was identified during a study of monozygotic twins with inflammatory bowel disease. Germline-derived CDR1 and CDR2 are SEHNR and FQNEAQ (reference sequence). The CDR3 contains 16 residues. Each CDR3 protein gets one entry in TCRdb, which reprocessed the 5' RACE reads and gives no DNA. This repertoire comprises a few hundred thousand distinct CDR3 sequences; its ten largest clones make up about 2.5%. As concerns this clonotype: Antigen: not known.

Study results and limitations: Clonotype overlap with others was lower in IBD patients than in healthy twins, a difference that was greatest with disease activity. Any single strong signal or clonotype tied to IBD lacked support. It was in IBD patients that TCRbeta diversity (inverse Simpson) was lower than in healthy co-twins. Patient repertoire variability may have increased through differing immunosuppressive treatments.

This sequence originates from a human donor with ulcerative colitis or Crohn's disease, or a healthy co-twin of an affected twin (not recorded which). V usage is TRBV7-9 and J usage is TRBJ2-1; TCRdb's D call, TRBD2, is unchecked because there is no DNA. The sequenced sample consisted of blood. The CDR3 loop reads CASSPWTSGTDNEQFF.